The T cell receptor beta chain described here comes from a study of patients and donors after allogeneic stem cell transplantation (dated by TCRdb to the early 2020s). The germline V gene (reference sequence) sets CDR1 to DFQATT and CDR2 to SNEGSKA. The CDR3 has 12 amino acids, counting the end cysteine and phenylalanine. The retained sequence is limited to the CDR3, 36 bases, with the frame set at the first base. For this chain, trimming is 6 bases at the V end and 8 bases at the J end, and the number of junction bases without a gene match is 8. The library came from RT-PCR. The sequencing machine was a NextSeq 550. The public sequencing data were trimmed at Q25 with fastp and processed into clonotypes with MiXCR by TCRdb, which kept only in-frame beta chains. Each CDR3 protein appears once, grouped with its most common genes and DNA. For this sample the table gives some 880,000 distinct CDR3 sequences, of which roughly 18% were detected only once. 6% of the sample belongs to the ten largest clones.

In its sample, this clonotype was seen a few times. Its antigen has not been determined. Base qualities are not recorded, but no much larger clone differs from it by a single base. The source of this sequence is a human donor who was either an allogeneic HSCT recipient or a stem cell or donor lymphocyte infusion donor (not recorded which). It is not recorded whose cells these are; they may come from a transplant donor. The sequenced sample consisted of blood, either unsorted or a sorted T cell fraction (not recorded which). This sequence uses TRBV20-1 and TRBJ2-3; 7 bases in the junction line up with TRBD2. The CDR3 protein sequence reads: CSARVGGGTQYF. The bases read TGCAGTGCCCGGGTGGGGGGGGGTACGCAGTATTTT.